This entry lists 32 T cell receptor beta chains sequenced from one sample in a study of T cells in Graves' hyperthyroidism and ophthalmopathy. What was amplified from RNA transcripts were TCR beta CDR3 regions. First-round RT-PCR of the TCR CDR3 relied on the HTBI primer set. TCRdb ran MiXCR on the multiplex PCR reads and lists one entry per CDR3 protein. The sample has about 610,000 distinct CDR3 sequences, roughly 15% seen once. Input material: blood. The receptors here all came from a woman between 40 and 55 years old with Graves' ophthalmopathy.

This clonotype was counted a few times. The CDR3 DNA reads TGTGCCAGCAGCTCCCATCCGGGCAGCGAGCAGTACTTC. Translated, it gives CASSSHPGSEQYF. This chain joins TRBV7-8 and TRBJ2-7; no clear D gene. V was pared by 4 bases and J by 6 bases, with 13 bases between. The CDR3 loop spans 13 amino acids. Germline loops: CDR1 SGHVS, CDR2 FQNEAQ.

This clonotype was counted ten times or more. The chain joins TRBV10-3 to TRBJ1-1, with D uncertain. Germline V gene lookup returns CDR1 ENHRY and CDR2 SYGVKD. Deletions cut 9 bases from V and 2 bases from J, with 19 bases between. The CDR3 is made up of 15 amino acids. CDR3 in amino acids: CAIRDVAAVNTEAFF. The DNA for the CDR3 is TGTGCCATACGGGATGTAGCGGCAGTAAACACTGAAGCTTTCTTT.

This chain joins TRBV9 and TRBJ1-2, with a weak D call TRBD1 (5 bases). The CDR3 has 15 amino acids. Trimming pared 4 bases from V and 1 base from J, leaving 14 bases between. The V gene's germline CDR1 is SGDLS and CDR2 YYNGEE. The CDR3 DNA follows: TGTGCCAGCAGCCCCCGGGACCGCCTTAACTATGGCTACACCTTC. It codes for CASSPRDRLNYGYTF.

This clonotype was seen a handful of times. V gene TRBV28 combines with J gene TRBJ1-5; D gene unclear. Between the trimmed V and J ends, which lost 3 bases and 11 bases, there was a span of 8 bases. There are 11 residues in the CDR3. Germline CDR1 MDHEN, CDR2 SYDVKM. The CDR3 DNA reads as TGTGCCAGCAGTTTGGGCCTGTCCCAGCATTTT. Translated: CASSLGLSQHF.

This clonotype was counted at least ten times. The V and J genes are TRBV19 and TRBJ2-7; 8 bases align to TRBD2. Germline CDR1 reads LNHDA; CDR2 reads SQIVND (reference sequence). The trim removed 11 bases at V and 3 bases at J, leaving 6 bases unmatched. The CDR3 totals 12 residues. The CDR3 nucleotides read TGTGCCGCCGGGACTAGGAACTACGAGCAGTACTTC. It specifies CAAGTRNYEQYF.

This clonotype was counted many times. The chain links TRBV5-1 to TRBJ1-3; D is undetermined. V lost 0 bases and J 2 bases, leaving 9 bases between the germline ends. The CDR3 consists of 15 residues. Germline V gene lookup returns CDR1 SGHRS and CDR2 YFSETQ. Here the CDR3 DNA reads TGCGCCAGCAGCTTGGATTTTAATGCTGGAAACACCATATATTTT. Translating it yields CASSLDFNAGNTIYF.

This clonotype was seen a handful of times. The chain has TRBV14 and TRBJ2-7, with TRBD1 matching over 7 bases. V shed 4 bases, J shed 0 bases, and the junction held 9 bases outside the gene matches. The CDR3 spans 16 residues. Germline values: CDR1 SGHDN, CDR2 FVKESK. The CDR3: CASSPVPGQHSYEQYF. CDR3 coding DNA: TGTGCCAGCAGCCCCGTCCCGGGACAGCACTCCTACGAGCAGTACTTC.

This clonotype was detected a few times. The chain recombines TRBV6-2 or TRBV6-3 with TRBJ2-3; D may be TRBD2 (8 bases). The CDR3 has 20 amino acids. Trimming removed 0 bases at V and 6 bases at J, with 28 bases between. Per the germline V gene, CDR1 is MNHEY and CDR2 is SVGEGT. CDR3 amino acids: CASSYSGRGITGGPADTQYF. CDR3 coding DNA: TGTGCCAGCAGTTACTCGGGCAGGGGGATTACGGGAGGGCCAGCGGATACGCAGTATTTT.

This chain uses TRBV4-2 with TRBJ2-7; D gene ambiguous. The CDR3 runs 13 residues. Germline V lookup: CDR1 LGHNA, CDR2 YNFKEQ. Trimming pared 0 bases from V and 9 bases from J, leaving 12 bases between. The CDR3 sequence is CASSQDLEGWQYF. Written as DNA, the CDR3 is TGTGCCAGCAGCCAAGATCTGGAAGGGTGGCAGTACTTC.

At least ten counts were recorded for this clonotype. The V call is TRBV6-2 or TRBV6-3, the J call TRBJ2-2; D possibly corresponds to TRBD2 (7 bases). The CDR3 is 19 residues long. Trimming shortened V by 2 bases and J by 2 bases, and 21 bases separated the two germline ends. Germline assignment: CDR1 MNHEY and CDR2 SVGEGT. The CDR3 reads CASSYPEGGEGPNTGELFF. In DNA form, the CDR3 reads TGTGCCAGCAGTTACCCCGAAGGGGGGGAAGGCCCAAACACCGGGGAGCTGTTTTTT.

This clonotype was counted many times. The V call is TRBV28, the J call TRBJ1-1; 7 bases line up with TRBD1. The germline V gene has CDR1 MDHEN and CDR2 SYDVKM. CDR3 length: 17 amino acids. J lost 4 bases, V lost 1 base, and 12 bases had no gene match. The CDR3 protein is CASSLSLMGQGVTEAFF. For the CDR3, the DNA is TGTGCCAGCAGTTTATCTTTAATGGGGCAGGGGGTCACTGAAGCTTTCTTT.

This clonotype showed up many times. The chain combines TRBV9 with TRBJ2-7; 11 bases are a match to TRBD2. Germline V gives CDR1 SGDLS, CDR2 YYNGEE. V shed 4 bases, J shed 3 bases, and the junction held 6 bases outside the gene matches. The CDR3 loop spans 15 amino acids. CDR3 sequence: CASSRYSGRDYEQYF. CDR3 DNA: TGTGCCAGCAGCAGATATAGCGGGAGGGACTACGAGCAGTACTTC.

This clonotype showed up many times. The genes are TRBV29-1 and TRBJ1-3, with unresolved D. The germline V gene has CDR1 SQVTM and CDR2 ANQGSEA. This CDR3 spans 14 amino acids. V was trimmed by 4 bases and J by 0 bases, leaving 10 bases between them. The DNA for the CDR3 is TGCAGCGTTGGGAGGGAGACCTCTGGAAACACCATATATTTT. It translates to CSVGRETSGNTIYF.

This clonotype was observed at least ten times. This may be a read error: a much more frequent sequence differs by one nucleotide. This chain joins TRBV6-5 and TRBJ1-1; no reliable D call. There are 14 residues in the CDR3. With 2 bases removed from V and 1 base from J, the gap between germline ends came to 8 bases. Germline CDR1 MNHEY, CDR2 SVGAGI. CDR3 protein: CASSYGRGNTEAFF. CDR3 sequence (DNA): TGTGCCAGCAGTTACGGACGGGGGAACACTGAAGCTTTCTTT.

This clonotype was seen many times. The V call is TRBV28, the J call TRBJ1-2; D is uncertain. The CDR3 is 13 amino acids. CDR1 and CDR2 from the germline V gene are MDHEN and SYDVKM. The V gene lost 7 bases and the J gene lost 4 bases, with 13 bases spanning the gap. The CDR3 DNA is TGTGCCAGCACGACCCTCCCCCTCTATGGCTACACCTTC. It codes for CASTTLPLYGYTF.

This clonotype occurred a few times. The chain links TRBV28 to TRBJ1-1; D gene unclear. The V gene's germline CDR1 is MDHEN and CDR2 SYDVKM. This CDR3 is built from 14 residues. Between the trimmed V and J ends, which lost 11 bases and 1 base, there was a span of 17 bases. Here the CDR3 DNA reads TGTGCCGTCAATGGAGTGGGGTCGAACACTGAAGCTTTCTTT. The encoded protein is CAVNGVGSNTEAFF.

This clonotype came up many times. At one end the junction does not follow the germline gene, possibly because of a read error. The V and J genes are TRBV6-2 or TRBV6-3 and TRBJ2-5; D gene uncertain. The CDR3 has 11 residues. Germline V lookup: CDR1 MNHEY, CDR2 SVGEGT. The CDR3, as DNA: TGTGCCAGCGGTTACAGCTTGACCCAGTACTTC. This translates into CASGYSLTQYF.

The J gene is TRBJ2-2, the V gene TRBV5-1, with D uncertain. Germline loops: CDR1 SGHRS, CDR2 YFSETQ. V was cut by 0 bases and J by 5 bases, with 17 bases left in between. The CDR3 contains 17 residues. CDR3 region: CASSLAEDRLGTGELFF. CDR3 coding DNA: TGCGCCAGCAGCTTGGCCGAAGACCGGTTAGGGACCGGGGAGCTGTTTTTT. Variable domain in full (rest from reference TRBV5-1 and TRBJ2-2): KAGVTQTPRYLIKTRGQQVTLSCSPISGHRSVSWYQQTPGQGLQFLFEYFSETQRNKGNFPGRFSGRQFSNSRSEMNVSTLELGDSALYLCASSLAEDRLGTGELFFGEGSRLTVL.

For this clonotype: One base away lies a much larger clone, so this may be a sequencing read error. The rearrangement uses TRBV28 and TRBJ1-1; D possibly corresponds to TRBD1 (6 bases). Trimming took 10 bases from V and 11 from J, leaving 23 bases between them. Germline V CDR1 and CDR2: MDHEN, SYDVKM. CDR3 length: 13 residues. CDR3 region: CATDRTESLRAFF. CDR3 coding DNA: TGTGCCACCGACAGGACGGAGAGCCTTCGGGCTTTCTTT.

The sample holds a few counts of this clonotype. This chain links TRBV3-1 with TRBJ2-3, with D tentatively TRBD1 or TRBD2 (5 bases each). Trimming cost V 0 bases and J 2 bases, with 12 bases left between them. The CDR3 consists of 16 residues. Germline CDR1 is LGHDT and CDR2 is YNNKEL (reference sequence). CDR3 DNA sequence: TGTGCCAGCAGCCAAGATGGGGGACCCCTCACAGATACGCAGTATTTT. This codes for CASSQDGGPLTDTQYF.

The chain carries TRBV20-1 and TRBJ2-3; 8 bases fit TRBD1. Per the germline V gene, CDR1 is DFQATT and CDR2 is SNEGSKA (reference sequence). The CDR3 spans 20 residues. Losses at the gene ends were 6 bases for V and 0 bases for J; bases not matched to a gene: 23. The CDR3 region has the DNA TGCAGTGCCTCGCGGGTGGCCAGGGGGCCTAGAACCGCTAGCACAGATACGCAGTATTTT. Its protein is CSASRVARGPRTASTDTQYF.

This clonotype appeared many times. CDR3 nucleotides: TGCAGTGCTAGAGATTGGACAGCGGGTGAAGCTTTCTTT. It encodes CSARDWTAGEAFF. The chain recombines TRBV20-1 with TRBJ1-1, with D tentatively TRBD1 (6 bases). V gave up 0 bases and J gave up 7 bases, with 12 bases separating them. Germline V gene data show CDR1 as DFQATT and CDR2 as SNEGSKA (reference sequence). The CDR3 runs 13 residues.

The chain uses TRBV24-1 and TRBJ1-5; TRBD1 aligns across 8 bases. Germline V gene data show CDR1 as KGHDR and CDR2 as SFDVKD. V lost 4 bases to trimming and J lost 9 bases; unmatched junction nucleotides: 7. The CDR3 runs 14 residues. This CDR3 reads CATSDPTGEGPQHF. CDR3 DNA sequence: TGTGCCACCAGTGACCCGACAGGGGAGGGGCCCCAGCATTTT.

This clonotype occurred many times. V and J are TRBV28 and TRBJ2-7; 9 nucleotides agree with TRBD2. This CDR3 has 15 amino acids. Germline CDR1 is MDHEN and CDR2 is SYDVKM. V trimming: 5 bases; J trimming: 2 bases; junction bases outside the gene matches: 7. The CDR3 sequence: CASSTQAGGAYEQYF. In nucleotides, the CDR3 is TGTGCCAGCAGTACCCAAGCGGGAGGCGCCTACGAGCAGTACTTC.

This clonotype was counted at least ten times. The genes are TRBV28 and TRBJ1-1, with D unclear. V was cut by 2 bases and J by 6 bases, with 13 bases left in between. The CDR3 runs 14 residues. Germline V CDR1 and CDR2: MDHEN, SYDVKM. The CDR3 region is CASSLGPGYAEAFF. The CDR3, as DNA: TGTGCCAGCAGTTTAGGGCCGGGTTACGCTGAAGCTTTCTTT. Full variable domain (rest looked up from reference TRBV28 and TRBJ1-1): DVKVTQSSRYLVKRTGEKVFLECVQDMDHENMFWYRQDPGLGLRLIYFSYDVKMKEKGDIPEGYSVSREKKERFSLILESASTNQTSMYLCASSLGPGYAEAFFGQGTRLTVV.

This clonotype was found many times. The chain is built from TRBV25-1 and TRBJ2-7, with 7 bases aligning to TRBD1. Unmatched junction bases numbered 6, after V lost 0 bases and J lost 10 bases. The CDR3 covers 13 residues. Germline loops: CDR1 MGHDK, CDR2 SYGVNS. The CDR3 reads CASSEYGRGRQYF. DNA of the CDR3: TGTGCCAGCAGTGAATATGGAAGGGGGCGACAGTACTTC.

This clonotype turned up a few times. One end of the junction varies from germline; a read error may be responsible. V gene TRBV5-4 combines with J gene TRBJ2-2, with 9 bases that match TRBD1. Germline V gene data show CDR1 as SGHNT and CDR2 as YYREEE (reference sequence). The CDR3 totals 15 residues. The CDR3 sequence is CASSRTGAKTGELFF. DNA for the CDR3: TGTGCCAGCAGCCGGACAGGGGCGAAAACCGGGGAGCTGTTTTTT. Full variable domain (rest looked up from reference TRBV5-4 and TRBJ2-2): ETGVTQSPTHLIKTRGQQVTLRCSSQSGHNTVSWYQQALGQGPQFIFQYYREEENGRGNFPPRFSGLQFPNYSSELNVNALELDDSALYLCASSRTGAKTGELFFGEGSRLTVL.

This clonotype has a handful of counts. The rearrangement links TRBV12-3 or TRBV12-4 to TRBJ2-5; no clear D. The CDR3 has 16 residues. Deletions cut 3 bases from V and 1 base from J, with 15 bases between. CDR3 sequence (DNA): TGTGCCAGCAGTTTTTCCTCTCCTGGACGCCAAGAGACCCAGTACTTC. It specifies CASSFSSPGRQETQYF.

This clonotype was counted ten times or more. The gene calls are TRBV12-3 or TRBV12-4 and TRBJ1-2; 8 bases fit TRBD1. This CDR3 is built from 14 residues. With 4 bases clipped from V and 4 bases from J, the junction kept 5 bases outside the gene matches. The CDR3 region has the DNA TGTGCCAGCAGTTCGTCGACAGGGGCCTATGGCTACACCTTC. It translates to CASSSSTGAYGYTF.

This clonotype was observed many times. J is TRBJ2-6 and V is TRBV12-3 or TRBV12-4, with TRBD2 matching 10 bases. J lost 1 base, V lost 0 bases, and 6 bases had no gene match. The CDR3 runs to 19 residues. Here the CDR3 reads CASSLAWLAGASGANVLTF. The CDR3 DNA is TGTGCCAGCAGTTTAGCATGGCTAGCGGGAGCTTCTGGGGCCAACGTCCTGACTTTC.

About this clonotype: One junction end disagrees with the germline gene, perhaps due to a read error. The chain recombines TRBV28 with TRBJ2-7, with TRBD1 as a possible D gene (6 bases). The CDR3 is 15 amino acids. CDR1 is MDHEN, CDR2 SYDVKM, per germline. This CDR3 reads CVSSLSTGHGYEQYF. The CDR3 nucleotides read TGTGTCAGCAGTTTGTCGACAGGCCATGGGTACGAGCAGTACTTC.

The genes are TRBV4-3 and TRBJ2-3, with 8 bases fitting TRBD2. With 1 base clipped from V and 0 bases from J, the junction kept 3 bases outside the gene matches. Germline V gene sequence: CDR1 LGHNA, CDR2 YSLEER. This CDR3 is built from 16 residues. The CDR3 DNA follows: TGCGCCAGCAGCCAAGGGGCTAGCGGGAGCACAGATACGCAGTATTTT. Its protein is CASSQGASGSTDTQYF.